Listed below are T cell receptor beta chains from one sample, sequenced in a study of tumor and adjacent non-tumor tissue in lung cancer. TCRdb called the multiplex PCR reads again in MiXCR, with one record for every CDR3 protein. The data show some 78,000 distinct CDR3 sequences, with roughly 80% seen just once and roughly 14% held by the top ten. The sample was lung tumor tissue. These TCRs come from a woman aged 45-59 years with non-small cell lung cancer. CDR3s include the opening cysteine and the closing phenylalanine or tryptophan. Each record gives: D gene, J gene, CDR3 length, clone size, V gene, CDR3 DNA, CDR3 protein. The D gene is left open where the match is weak. A row's size may be missing; if present it is once, few, many or a size class.

D gene: NA; J gene: TRBJ2-1; CDR3 length: 16; clone size: NA; V gene: TRBV20-1; CDR3 DNA: TGCAGTGCCACCCGGAATAGCGGAGACGAACTGGATGAGCTGTTCTTC; CDR3 protein: CSATRNSGDELDELFF
D gene: TRBD2; J gene: TRBJ2-1; CDR3 length: 18; clone size: NA; V gene: TRBV5-1; CDR3 DNA: TGCGCCAGCAGCTGGCGAAACTCCGGGACTAGTTATGGTGATGAGCAGTTCTTC; CDR3 protein: CASSWRNSGTSYGDEQFF
D gene: NA; J gene: TRBJ1-6; CDR3 length: 14; clone size: NA; V gene: TRBV12-3/TRBV12-4; CDR3 DNA: TGTGCCAGCAGTAGAACCGAGGCAAATTCACCCTTCCACTTT; CDR3 protein: CASSRTEANSPFHF
D gene: TRBD1; J gene: TRBJ2-1; CDR3 length: 15; clone size: many; V gene: TRBV5-6; CDR3 DNA: TGTGCCAGCAGCCACCGGGACAGGGGGTATCTGGCTCAGTTCTTC; CDR3 protein: CASSHRDRGYLAQFF
D gene: NA; J gene: TRBJ2-1; CDR3 length: 12; clone size: many; V gene: TRBV24-1; CDR3 DNA: TGTGCCACTAGAAGCGGAAACAATGAGCAGTTCTTC; CDR3 protein: CATRSGNNEQFF
D gene: NA; J gene: TRBJ2-1; CDR3 length: 11; clone size: few; V gene: TRBV20-1; CDR3 DNA: TGCAGTATTACACAGGGTAATGAGCATTTCTTC; CDR3 protein: CSITQGNEHFF
D gene: TRBD2; J gene: TRBJ2-1; CDR3 length: 17; clone size: NA; V gene: TRBV11-2; CDR3 DNA: TGTGCCAGCAACCAAGAGGGCGGGGGAAGCTCCTTCAATGAGCAGTTCTTC; CDR3 protein: CASNQEGGGSSFNEQFF
D gene: NA; J gene: TRBJ2-1; CDR3 length: 15; clone size: NA; V gene: TRBV4-2; CDR3 DNA: TGTGCCAGCAGCCCACCCACGACTGGCTACAATAAGCAGTTCTTC; CDR3 protein: CASSPPTTGYNKQFF
D gene: NA; J gene: TRBJ2-7; CDR3 length: 15; clone size: once; V gene: TRBV6-5; CDR3 DNA: TGTCCCAGCAGGCCCTTATTGCGGAACCCCTACGAGCAGTACTTC; CDR3 protein: CPSRPLLRNPYEQYF
D gene: TRBD1; J gene: TRBJ1-4; CDR3 length: 15; clone size: NA; V gene: TRBV4-2; CDR3 DNA: TGTGGCAGCAGCCAGGTCCAGGGGGCCTGGGAAAAACTGTTTTTT; CDR3 protein: CGSSQVQGAWEKLFF
D gene: NA; J gene: TRBJ2-7; CDR3 length: 12; clone size: NA; V gene: TRBV28; CDR3 DNA: TGTGCGAGCAGCCCGAACTCCTACGAGCAGTACTTC; CDR3 protein: CASSPNSYEQYF
D gene: TRBD2; J gene: TRBJ2-4; CDR3 length: 17; clone size: once; V gene: TRBV20-1; CDR3 DNA: TGCAGTGCTAGAGACGCGGGAGCGATACTAGCCAAAAACACTCAGTACTTC; CDR3 protein: CSARDAGAILAKNTQYF
D gene: TRBD1; J gene: TRBJ2-7; CDR3 length: 11; clone size: NA; V gene: TRBV29-1; CDR3 DNA: TGCAGCGGGAGGACAGGGCCCGTGCAGTACTTC; CDR3 protein: CSGRTGPVQYF
D gene: NA; J gene: TRBJ2-7; CDR3 length: 14; clone size: few; V gene: TRBV11-2; CDR3 DNA: TGTGTCAGTAGCTTAACCCTTTGGAACGACGAGCAGTACTTC; CDR3 protein: CVSSLTLWNDEQYF
D gene: NA; J gene: TRBJ1-1; CDR3 length: 12; clone size: NA; V gene: TRBV6-2/TRBV6-3; CDR3 DNA: TGTGCCAGCACTACGGGGAACACTGGAGCTTTCTTC; CDR3 protein: CASTTGNTGAFF
D gene: NA; J gene: TRBJ2-3; CDR3 length: 14; clone size: NA; V gene: TRBV20-1; CDR3 DNA: TGTAGTGCTACCAGACCAGGAGACACAGATACGCAGTATTTT; CDR3 protein: CSATRPGDTDTQYF
D gene: NA; J gene: TRBJ2-7; CDR3 length: 16; clone size: once; V gene: TRBV11-2; CDR3 DNA: TGTTCTAGCAGGCTAAGAGGACTAACGGTCTCGGACGAGCAGTATTTC; CDR3 protein: CSSRLRGLTVSDEQYF
D gene: NA; J gene: TRBJ2-6; CDR3 length: 15; clone size: NA; V gene: TRBV7-3; CDR3 DNA: TGTGCCAGCAGCTTAGGCATAGCTGGGGCCAACGTCCTGACTTTC; CDR3 protein: CASSLGIAGANVLTF
D gene: NA; J gene: TRBJ2-6; CDR3 length: 14; clone size: NA; V gene: TRBV11-2; CDR3 DNA: TGTGCCAGCAACTCTAACTATGTGACCAACGTCCTGACTTTC; CDR3 protein: CASNSNYVTNVLTF
D gene: TRBD2; J gene: TRBJ2-5; CDR3 length: 18; clone size: NA; V gene: TRBV28; CDR3 DNA: TGTGCCAGCAGTTTCCTCACAGGGACTAGCGGGTACCAAGAGACCCAATACTTC; CDR3 protein: CASSFLTGTSGYQETQYF
D gene: NA; J gene: TRBJ2-1; CDR3 length: 11; clone size: once; V gene: TRBV20-1; CDR3 DNA: TGTAATGCTAAGCAAAACAATGAGCAGTTCTTC; CDR3 protein: CNAKQNNEQFF
D gene: NA; J gene: TRBJ1-1; CDR3 length: 14; clone size: NA; V gene: TRBV20-1; CDR3 DNA: TGCAGTGCTAAAGACCCGACCGTGAACACTGAAGCTTTCTTT; CDR3 protein: CSAKDPTVNTEAFF
D gene: TRBD2; J gene: TRBJ2-1; CDR3 length: 18; clone size: NA; V gene: TRBV20-1; CDR3 DNA: TGCAGTACTAGAGATAGCGGTATGCTAGCGGGATGCTCCTACAATGAACAGTTC; CDR3 protein: CSTRDSGMLAGCSYNEQF
D gene: NA; J gene: TRBJ2-7; CDR3 length: 15; clone size: NA; V gene: TRBV20-1; CDR3 DNA: TGCAATGCTAGAGATACTGGCGGTGGCTCCTACGGGCAGTACTTC; CDR3 protein: CNARDTGGGSYGQYF
D gene: NA; J gene: TRBJ2-1; CDR3 length: 18; clone size: NA; V gene: TRBV5-5; CDR3 DNA: TGTACCAGCAGCTTGGCGGTTCTAGTAAACCGATCCTACAATGAGCAATTCTTC; CDR3 protein: CTSSLAVLVNRSYNEQFF
D gene: NA; J gene: TRBJ2-7; CDR3 length: 13; clone size: NA; V gene: TRBV6-1; CDR3 DNA: TGTGCCAGCGGCTGGGACTCGAACTACGATCAGTACTTC; CDR3 protein: CASGWDSNYDQYF
D gene: NA; J gene: TRBJ1-6; CDR3 length: 15; clone size: NA; V gene: TRBV4-1; CDR3 DNA: TGCGCCAGCAGCCAGGGATGCTTGCATAATTCACCCCTCCACTTT; CDR3 protein: CASSQGCLHNSPLHF
D gene: NA; J gene: TRBJ2-1; CDR3 length: 14; clone size: NA; V gene: TRBV5-1; CDR3 DNA: TGCGCCAGCACCTTGGGACATTCCCAAAGTGAACAGTTCTTC; CDR3 protein: CASTLGHSQSEQFF
D gene: NA; J gene: TRBJ2-5; CDR3 length: 15; clone size: NA; V gene: TRBV6-6; CDR3 DNA: TGTGCCAGCATACCCCTCCGCAGCCTCTATGAGACCCAGTATTTC; CDR3 protein: CASIPLRSLYETQYF
D gene: TRBD2; J gene: TRBJ2-3; CDR3 length: 15; clone size: NA; V gene: TRBV20-1; CDR3 DNA: TGCAGTGCCACGCGCGGGAGGGCCTTCTCAGATAGGCAGTATTTT; CDR3 protein: CSATRGRAFSDRQYF
D gene: NA; J gene: TRBJ1-2; CDR3 length: 14; clone size: once; V gene: TRBV28; CDR3 DNA: TGTGCCAGCAGTTTCCGCGGACGGGTGGTGGGCTACACCTTC; CDR3 protein: CASSFRGRVVGYTF
D gene: NA; J gene: TRBJ1-1; CDR3 length: 11; clone size: few; V gene: TRBV13; CDR3 DNA: TGTGTCAGTAGCTGGACCACTGAAGCTTTCTTT; CDR3 protein: CVSSWTTEAFF
D gene: NA; J gene: TRBJ2-7; CDR3 length: 13; clone size: NA; V gene: TRBV11-1; CDR3 DNA: TGTGCTAGCAGCCCTAGGACATCTTACGAGCAGTACTTC; CDR3 protein: CASSPRTSYEQYF
D gene: NA; J gene: TRBJ2-5; CDR3 length: 14; clone size: NA; V gene: TRBV6-1; CDR3 DNA: TGTGCCAGCAGTGACGGGCAGGAGTACGAGACCCAGCACTTC; CDR3 protein: CASSDGQEYETQHF
D gene: NA; J gene: TRBJ2-7; CDR3 length: 14; clone size: NA; V gene: TRBV11-1; CDR3 DNA: TGTGCCAGCAGCCTCCGTGACAGCTCCTACGAGCAGTACTTC; CDR3 protein: CASSLRDSSYEQYF
D gene: NA; J gene: TRBJ2-5; CDR3 length: 14; clone size: NA; V gene: TRBV4-1; CDR3 DNA: TGCGCCAGCAACCAAGAGGAGGGATTGGAAACCCAGTACTTC; CDR3 protein: CASNQEEGLETQYF
D gene: TRBD2; J gene: TRBJ2-2; CDR3 length: 15; clone size: NA; V gene: TRBV29-1; CDR3 DNA: TGCAGCCCCATATGCGGGAGGTGGAACACCCGGGAGCTGTTTTTT; CDR3 protein: CSPICGRWNTRELFF
D gene: TRBD1; J gene: TRBJ1-5; CDR3 length: 17; clone size: medium-sized; V gene: TRBV4-1; CDR3 DNA: TGCGCCAGCAGTTACCGGGACAGGGAATATAGCAATCAGCCCCAGCATTTT; CDR3 protein: CASSYRDREYSNQPQHF
D gene: NA; J gene: TRBJ1-1; CDR3 length: 12; clone size: NA; V gene: TRBV29-1; CDR3 DNA: TGCAGCGTTGTTACTTCGGCCCTTGAAGCTTTTTTT; CDR3 protein: CSVVTSALEAFF
D gene: NA; J gene: TRBJ1-1; CDR3 length: 14; clone size: NA; V gene: TRBV5-4; CDR3 DNA: TGTGCCAGTAGCTTGGCCAAGGCCGGGACTGAAGCTTTCTTT; CDR3 protein: CASSLAKAGTEAFF
D gene: TRBD2; J gene: TRBJ2-1; CDR3 length: 19; clone size: once; V gene: TRBV4-3; CDR3 DNA: TGCGCCAGCAGCCAAGAATTTAGCGGGAAAGTGAGCTCCTACAATGAGCAGTTCTTC; CDR3 protein: CASSQEFSGKVSSYNEQFF
D gene: TRBD1; J gene: TRBJ2-7; CDR3 length: 15; clone size: NA; V gene: TRBV5-5; CDR3 DNA: TGCGCCAGCAGCTTAGATGGACAGGGGGCCTACGAGGAGTACTTC; CDR3 protein: CASSLDGQGAYEEYF
D gene: NA; J gene: TRBJ2-1; CDR3 length: 16; clone size: NA; V gene: TRBV7-9; CDR3 DNA: TGTGCCAGCAGCCCCCCGGGGCTAGTGGGTTTTCAGGAGCACTTCTTC; CDR3 protein: CASSPPGLVGFQEHFF
D gene: TRBD1; J gene: TRBJ1-2; CDR3 length: 15; clone size: many; V gene: TRBV28; CDR3 DNA: TGTGCCAGCAGGGTAGGGGACAGAGATAGCTATGGCTACACCTTC; CDR3 protein: CASRVGDRDSYGYTF
D gene: NA; J gene: TRBJ2-7; CDR3 length: 13; clone size: NA; V gene: TRBV20-1; CDR3 DNA: TGTAGTGCTCCTTCGGTTACGTCTTACGAGCAGCACTTC; CDR3 protein: CSAPSVTSYEQHF
D gene: NA; J gene: TRBJ2-1; CDR3 length: 16; clone size: NA; V gene: TRBV4-2; CDR3 DNA: TGTGCCAGCAAGCAAGGGCAGGGGCAACCCTACAATGAGCAGTTCTTC; CDR3 protein: CASKQGQGQPYNEQFF
D gene: NA; J gene: TRBJ2-1; CDR3 length: 13; clone size: NA; V gene: TRBV4-3; CDR3 DNA: TGCACCAGCATCCACCCTTGGAGCAATGAGCAGTTCTTC; CDR3 protein: CTSIHPWSNEQFF